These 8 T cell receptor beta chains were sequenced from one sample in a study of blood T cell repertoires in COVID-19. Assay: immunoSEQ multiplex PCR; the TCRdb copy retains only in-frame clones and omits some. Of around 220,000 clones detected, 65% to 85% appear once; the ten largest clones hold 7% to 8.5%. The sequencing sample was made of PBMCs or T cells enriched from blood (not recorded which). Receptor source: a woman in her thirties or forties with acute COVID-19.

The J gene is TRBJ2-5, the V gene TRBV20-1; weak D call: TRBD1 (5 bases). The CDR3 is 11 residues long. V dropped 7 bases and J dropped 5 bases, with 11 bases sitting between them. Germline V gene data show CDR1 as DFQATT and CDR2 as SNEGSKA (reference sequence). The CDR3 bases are TGCAGTGAGACTCAGGGTGAGACCCAGTACTTC. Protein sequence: CSETQGETQYF.

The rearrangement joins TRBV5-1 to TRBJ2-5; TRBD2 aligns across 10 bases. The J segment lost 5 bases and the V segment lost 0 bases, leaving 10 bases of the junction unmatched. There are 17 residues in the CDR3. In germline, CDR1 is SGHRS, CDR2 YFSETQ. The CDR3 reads CASSLGLAGAPGETQYF. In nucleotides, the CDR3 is TGCGCCAGCAGCTTGGGGCTAGCGGGGGCCCCGGGGGAGACCCAGTACTTC.

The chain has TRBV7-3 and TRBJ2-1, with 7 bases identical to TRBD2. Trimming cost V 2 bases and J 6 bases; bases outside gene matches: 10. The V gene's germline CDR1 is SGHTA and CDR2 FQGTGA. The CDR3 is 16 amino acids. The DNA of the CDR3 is TGTGCCAGCAGCTTAGGAAGAGATACGGGGGGCAATGAGCAGTTCTTC. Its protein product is CASSLGRDTGGNEQFF.

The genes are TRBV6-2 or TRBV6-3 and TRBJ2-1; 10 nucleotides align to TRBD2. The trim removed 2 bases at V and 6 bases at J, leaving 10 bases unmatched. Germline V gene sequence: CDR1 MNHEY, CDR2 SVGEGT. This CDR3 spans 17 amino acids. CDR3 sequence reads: CASSYLASGSAGNEQFF. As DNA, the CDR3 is TGTGCCAGCAGTTACCTGGCTAGCGGGAGTGCGGGCAATGAGCAGTTCTTC.

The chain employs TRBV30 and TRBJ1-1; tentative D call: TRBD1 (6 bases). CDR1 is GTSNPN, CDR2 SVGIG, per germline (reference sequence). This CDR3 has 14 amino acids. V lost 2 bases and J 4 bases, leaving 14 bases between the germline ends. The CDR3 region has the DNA TGTGCCTGGAGTTTTACAGGGTCCGGCACTGAAGCTTTCTTT. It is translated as CAWSFTGSGTEAFF.

CDR3 coding DNA: TGTGCCAGCAGTTTATCCCGACAGGGGAACAATGAGCAGTTCTTC. It codes for CASSLSRQGNNEQFF. The chain uses TRBV27 and TRBJ2-1; 8 bases are a match to TRBD1. CDR1 and CDR2 (germline): MNHEY, SMNVEV (reference sequence). The CDR3 runs to 15 residues. J was trimmed by 5 bases and V by 0 bases; bases with no gene match: 3.

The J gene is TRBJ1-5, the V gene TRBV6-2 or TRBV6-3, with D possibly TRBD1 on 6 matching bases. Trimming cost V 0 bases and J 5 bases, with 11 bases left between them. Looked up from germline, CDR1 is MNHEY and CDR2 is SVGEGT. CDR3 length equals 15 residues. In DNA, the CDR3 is TGTGCCAGCAGTTACTCGAGTGCAGGGGATCAGCCCCAGCATTTT. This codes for CASSYSSAGDQPQHF.

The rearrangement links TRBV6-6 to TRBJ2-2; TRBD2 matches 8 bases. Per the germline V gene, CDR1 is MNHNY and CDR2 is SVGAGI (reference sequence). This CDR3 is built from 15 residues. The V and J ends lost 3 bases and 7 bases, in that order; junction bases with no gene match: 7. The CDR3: CASSYAGGEIGELFF. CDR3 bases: TGTGCCAGCAGTTATGCCGGGGGGGAAATCGGGGAGCTGTTTTTT.